This TCR beta chain is drawn from a study of CD8 T cells in ankylosing spondylitis. The germline V gene has CDR1 MNHEY and CDR2 SVGAGI. The CDR3 contains 16 residues. Deletions cut 0 bases from V and 3 bases from J, with 15 bases between. General study findings and limits: Reports of some motif variants in reactive arthritis synovial fluid and blood predate this one. Clones linked with disease were CD8+ and fairly uncommon in the peripheral blood. Significantly higher representation of disease-linked clones was reported for matched ankylosing spondylitis synovial fluid.

The TCR beta libraries were generated through quantitative 5'-RACE incorporating molecular barcodes. TCRdb passed the 5' RACE reads through MiXCR, listing each CDR3 protein once. This repertoire shows hundreds of thousands of distinct CDR3 sequences, approximately 30% found once; its top ten account for roughly 4.2%. Concerning this clonotype: Its antigen is as yet unknown.

The sample taken for sequencing was blood, either unsorted or a sorted T cell fraction (not recorded which). The receptor was isolated from a male donor with ankylosing spondylitis or in good health (not recorded which). V is TRBV6-5 and J is TRBJ2-7; weak D call: TRBD1 (6 bases). The CDR3 DNA reads as TGTGCCAGCAGTTACTCGACGGGCAGGGGTCGCTACGAGCAGTACTTC. Translating gives CASSYSTGRGRYEQYF.